The rows below give T cell receptor beta chains drawn from one sample of a study of T cells after posttransplantation cyclophosphamide. Produced via immunoSEQ multiplex PCR; TCRdb's table is partial and in-frame only. The table includes about 32,000 clones, about 91% detected once. Sequences were obtained from naive CD4+ T cells sorted from blood. The receptors were sampled from a man aged 30 to 39 in good health and a related stem cell transplant donor. CDR3s include the opening cysteine and the closing phenylalanine or tryptophan. D genes are given only for firm matches. The size of a clone is reported for some rows only, either as once, few or many, or as a class for expanded clones.

v_gene,len,abundance,d_gene,j_gene,CDR3aa,CDR3nt
TRBV14,15,-,-,TRBJ2-7,CASSLSGTSSYEQYF,TGTGCCAGCAGCCTTTCCGGGACTTCCTCCTACGAGCAGTACTTC
TRBV7-9,15,-,TRBD2,TRBJ2-5,CASSLATSGENPQYF,TGTGCCAGCAGCTTAGCGACGAGCGGGGAAAACCCCCAGTACTTC
TRBV7-9,16,-,-,TRBJ2-5,CASSLGRQANGETQYF,TGTGCCAGCAGCCTAGGTCGACAGGCTAACGGGGAGACCCAGTACTTC
TRBV19,12,few,-,TRBJ2-7,CASSTGNYEQYF,TGTGCCAGTAGTACAGGAAACTACGAGCAGTACTTC
TRBV28,14,once,TRBD1,TRBJ2-2,CASSVQGYTGELFF,TGTGCCAGCAGCGTACAGGGGTACACCGGGGAGCTGTTTTTT
TRBV7-2,16,-,TRBD2,TRBJ2-5,CASSLAPAGGSETQYF,TGTGCCAGCAGCTTAGCGCCAGCGGGGGGTTCAGAGACCCAGTACTTC
TRBV29-1,13,-,TRBD1,TRBJ2-7,CSVGDRASYEQYF,TGCAGCGTTGGGGACAGGGCTAGTTACGAGCAGTACTTC
TRBV5-1,14,-,-,TRBJ1-2,CASSLGRDNYGYTF,TGCGCCAGCAGCTTGGGGAGGGATAACTATGGCTACACCTTC
TRBV7-9,12,-,-,TRBJ2-5,CASTSERGTQYF,TGTGCCAGCACCTCGGAACGGGGGACCCAGTACTTC
TRBV5-5,15,-,TRBD1,TRBJ2-2,CASTQGGLNTGELFF,TGTGCCAGCACCCAAGGGGGCCTCAACACCGGGGAGCTGTTTTTT
TRBV9,16,-,-,TRBJ2-3,CASSITDSSRGNTQYF,TGTGCCAGCAGCATCACGGACTCCTCCCGGGGAAATACGCAGTATTTT
TRBV6-6,12,few,-,TRBJ2-2,CAAVANTGELFF,TGTGCCGCGGTGGCGAACACCGGGGAGCTGTTTTTT
TRBV28,16,once,TRBD2,TRBJ2-5,CASSLRLAGVQETQYF,TGTGCCAGCAGTTTGAGACTAGCGGGGGTCCAAGAGACCCAGTACTTC